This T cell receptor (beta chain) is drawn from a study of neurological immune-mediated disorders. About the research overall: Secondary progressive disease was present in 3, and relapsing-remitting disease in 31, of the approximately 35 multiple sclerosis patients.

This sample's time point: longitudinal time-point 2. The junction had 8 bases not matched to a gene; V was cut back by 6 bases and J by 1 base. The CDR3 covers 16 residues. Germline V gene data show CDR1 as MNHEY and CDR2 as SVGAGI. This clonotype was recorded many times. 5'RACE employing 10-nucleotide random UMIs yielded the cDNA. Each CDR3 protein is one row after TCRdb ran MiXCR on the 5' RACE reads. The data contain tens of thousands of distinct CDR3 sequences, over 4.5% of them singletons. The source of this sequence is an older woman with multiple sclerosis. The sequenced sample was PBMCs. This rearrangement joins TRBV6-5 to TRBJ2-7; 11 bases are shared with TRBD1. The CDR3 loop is CASRTLGQGASYEQYF. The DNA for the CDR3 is TGTGCCAGCAGAACTCTAGGACAGGGGGCATCCTACGAGCAGTACTTC.